The T cell receptor (beta chain) under discussion was sequenced for a study of cytomegalovirus exposure and HLA in healthy donors. This clone occurred once. The length of the CDR3 is 15 residues. Between the trimmed V and J ends, which lost 2 bases and 0 bases, there was a span of 10 bases. CDR1 WNHNN and CDR2 SYGVQD come from the germline V gene (reference sequence). Generated by immunoSEQ multiplex PCR, the TCRdb table keeps only in-frame clones and is missing some. The table records roughly 200,000 clones, approximately 78% of them present only once. The receptor's source is a woman aged 30 to 39 in good health and CMV-seronegative. The chain recombines TRBV10-1 with TRBJ1-1; no firm D call. The material sequenced was PBMCs. CDR3 region: CASSEVGRLNTEAFF. The CDR3 DNA reads TGCGCCAGCAGTGAGGTCGGCAGGTTGAACACTGAAGCTTTCTTT.